What follows is one T cell receptor beta chain and its context. Antigen: not known. The data were produced by immunoSEQ multiplex PCR, yet TCRdb's version contains in-frame clones alone and is incomplete. The table shows 130,000 to 150,000 clones, with roughly 87% occurring only once. This specimen belongs to a study of T cell responses to AZD1222 COVID-19 vaccine. From germline, CDR1 is MDHEN and CDR2 SYDVKM. The germline V and J ends were trimmed by 6 bases and 2 bases, with 19 bases remaining between them. The CDR3 has 16 amino acids. Overall study results and limits: Nearly half of spike-specific TCRs reportedly target variant regions that are unmutated in the B.1.351 and B.1.1.7 variants. Clonal diversity may have been underestimated, and the donors were mostly white British, with more females than males. Increased Spike-specific TCR breadth and depth were observed after two AZD1222 doses. Spike-wide vaccine-associated CD4 TCRs dominated at 160-218 and 743-854.

This chain connects TRBV28 to TRBJ1-2, with D possibly TRBD1 on 5 matching bases. The source was peripheral blood, collected 28 days after the second dose of the MenACWY control vaccine. The TCR was taken from an adult who received the MenACWY meningococcal vaccine as a control. CDR3 sequence: CASSQRWGAGNYGYTF. For the CDR3, the DNA is TGTGCCAGCAGCCAAAGGTGGGGCGCGGGAAACTATGGCTACACCTTC.